This T cell receptor beta chain derives from a study of blood T cell repertoires in COVID-19. Study at large: Samples representing acute and convalescent COVID-19 were sourced from the United States, Italy and Spain. PBMCs, B-cell-depleted T cells, or T cells provided the cDNA or gDNA that made up the material.

The CDR3 length is 15 residues. Germline V lookup: CDR1 MNHEY, CDR2 SVGAGI. Trimming pared 6 bases from V and 1 base from J, leaving 13 bases between. Under the authors' procedure: Estimated nucleated cell counts came from reference gene primer amplification. Clones were read by immunoSEQ multiplex PCR, and TCRdb kept only the in-frame ones, dropping some. Clone size and the V and J calls come from that table; the DNA yielded D and trimming. This table has roughly 60,000 clones, roughly 90% appearing once. This clone was counted a few times. This rearrangement joins TRBV6-5 to TRBJ1-5; the D is unclear. What was sequenced was peripheral blood. The receptor comes from an elderly woman with active COVID-19. CDR3 residues: CASRFEQRSNQPQHF. The CDR3 nucleotides are TGTGCCAGCAGATTCGAGCAGCGGAGCAATCAGCCCCAGCATTTT.